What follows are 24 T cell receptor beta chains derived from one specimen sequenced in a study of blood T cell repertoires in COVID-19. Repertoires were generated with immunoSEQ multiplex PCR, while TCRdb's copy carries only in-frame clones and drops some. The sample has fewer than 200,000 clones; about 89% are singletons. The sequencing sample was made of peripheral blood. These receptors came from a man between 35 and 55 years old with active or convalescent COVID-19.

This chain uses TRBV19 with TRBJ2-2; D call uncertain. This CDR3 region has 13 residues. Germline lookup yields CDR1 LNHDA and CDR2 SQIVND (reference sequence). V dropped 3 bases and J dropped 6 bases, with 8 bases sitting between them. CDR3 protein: CASSIWSAGELFF. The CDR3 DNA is TGTGCCAGTAGTATCTGGAGCGCCGGGGAGCTGTTTTTT.

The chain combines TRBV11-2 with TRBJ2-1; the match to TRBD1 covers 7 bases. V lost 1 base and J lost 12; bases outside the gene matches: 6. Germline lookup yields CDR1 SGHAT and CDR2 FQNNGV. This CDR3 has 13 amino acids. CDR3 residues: CASSLVRQGGQFF. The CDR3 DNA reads TGTGCCAGCAGCTTAGTTCGACAGGGTGGGCAGTTCTTC.

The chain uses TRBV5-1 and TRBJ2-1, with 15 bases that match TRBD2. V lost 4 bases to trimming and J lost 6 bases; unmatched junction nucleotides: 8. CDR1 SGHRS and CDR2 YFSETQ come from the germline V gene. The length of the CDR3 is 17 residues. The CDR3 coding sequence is TGCGCCAGCAGCCCCGGACTAGCGGGGGGGGAAGGCAATGAGCAGTTCTTC. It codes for CASSPGLAGGEGNEQFF.

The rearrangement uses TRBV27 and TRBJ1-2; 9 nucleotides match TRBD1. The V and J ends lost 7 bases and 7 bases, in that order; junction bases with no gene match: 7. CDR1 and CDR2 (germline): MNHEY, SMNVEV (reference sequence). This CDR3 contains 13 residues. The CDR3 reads CASNPQGAGGYTF. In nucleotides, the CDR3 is TGTGCCAGCAATCCACAGGGGGCCGGTGGCTACACCTTC.

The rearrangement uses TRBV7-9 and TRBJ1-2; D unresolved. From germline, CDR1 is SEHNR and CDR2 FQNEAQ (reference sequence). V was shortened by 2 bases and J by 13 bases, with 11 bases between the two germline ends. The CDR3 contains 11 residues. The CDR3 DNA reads TGTGCCAGCAGCTTAAACTACCACCTCACCTTC. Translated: CASSLNYHLTF.

The CDR3 nucleotides are TGCAGCGTTGAAGGAGCTATCGGGGAACCCCGCGGCACAGATACGCAGTATTTT. It specifies CSVEGAIGEPRGTDTQYF. The V call is TRBV29-1, the J call TRBJ2-3; the D gene is possibly TRBD2 (5 bases). CDR1 is SQVTM, CDR2 ANQGSEA, per germline. CDR3 length equals 18 residues. V was clipped by 1 base and J by 1 base, with 21 bases between them.

The CDR3 DNA reads TGTGCCACCACCCGCACAGGGGGCACCGGGGAGCTGTTTTTT. Its protein product is CATTRTGGTGELFF. The chain is built from TRBV19 and TRBJ2-2; 8 nucleotides line up with TRBD1. This CDR3 region has 14 residues. V lost 10 bases and J lost 4; bases outside the gene matches: 8. Germline V gene sequence: CDR1 LNHDA, CDR2 SQIVND (reference sequence).

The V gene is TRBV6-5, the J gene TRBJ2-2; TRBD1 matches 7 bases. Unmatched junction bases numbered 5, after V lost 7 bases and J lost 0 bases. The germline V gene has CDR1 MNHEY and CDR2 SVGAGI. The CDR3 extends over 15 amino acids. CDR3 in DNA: TGTGCCAGCACCTCGGACAGGACGAACACCGGGGAGCTGTTTTTT. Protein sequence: CASTSDRTNTGELFF.

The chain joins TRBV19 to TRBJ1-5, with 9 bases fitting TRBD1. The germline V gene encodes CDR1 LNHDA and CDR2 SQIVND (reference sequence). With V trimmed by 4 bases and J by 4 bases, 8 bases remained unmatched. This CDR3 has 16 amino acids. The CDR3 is CASSTEGQGTNQPQHF. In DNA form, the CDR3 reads TGTGCCAGTAGTACCGAGGGACAGGGAACAAATCAGCCCCAGCATTTT.

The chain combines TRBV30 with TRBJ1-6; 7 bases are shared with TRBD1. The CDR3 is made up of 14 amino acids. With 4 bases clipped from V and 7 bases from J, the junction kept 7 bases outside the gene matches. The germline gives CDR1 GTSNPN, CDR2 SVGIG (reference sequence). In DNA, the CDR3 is TGTGCCTGGAACCTGGGACAGAGAAATTCACCCCTCCACTTT. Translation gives CAWNLGQRNSPLHF.

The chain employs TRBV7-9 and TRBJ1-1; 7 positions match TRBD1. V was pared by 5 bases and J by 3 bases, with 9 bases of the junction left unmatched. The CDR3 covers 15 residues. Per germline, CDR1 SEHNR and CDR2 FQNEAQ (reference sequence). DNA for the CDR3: TGTGCCAGCAGCCCTAACCACAGGGGAGACACTGAAGCTTTCTTT. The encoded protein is CASSPNHRGDTEAFF.

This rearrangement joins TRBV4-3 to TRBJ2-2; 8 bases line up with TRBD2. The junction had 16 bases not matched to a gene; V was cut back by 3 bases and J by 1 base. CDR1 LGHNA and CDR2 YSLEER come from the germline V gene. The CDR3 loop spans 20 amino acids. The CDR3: CASSHRSLAGPPWNTGELFF. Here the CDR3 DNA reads TGCGCCAGCAGCCACAGATCGTTAGCGGGGCCCCCTTGGAACACCGGGGAGCTGTTTTTT.

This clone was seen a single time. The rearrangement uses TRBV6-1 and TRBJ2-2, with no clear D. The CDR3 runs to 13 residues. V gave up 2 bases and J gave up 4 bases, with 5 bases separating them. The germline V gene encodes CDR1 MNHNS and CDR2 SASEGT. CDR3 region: CASSETGTGELFF. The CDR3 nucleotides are TGTGCCAGCAGTGAAACTGGCACCGGGGAGCTGTTTTTT.

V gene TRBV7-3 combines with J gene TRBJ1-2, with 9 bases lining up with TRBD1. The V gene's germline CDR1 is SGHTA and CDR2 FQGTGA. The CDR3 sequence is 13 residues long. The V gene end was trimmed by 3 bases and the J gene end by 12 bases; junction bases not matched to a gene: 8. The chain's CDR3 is CASSFDRGIENTF. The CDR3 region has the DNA TGTGCCAGCAGCTTTGACAGGGGGATAGAGAACACCTTC.

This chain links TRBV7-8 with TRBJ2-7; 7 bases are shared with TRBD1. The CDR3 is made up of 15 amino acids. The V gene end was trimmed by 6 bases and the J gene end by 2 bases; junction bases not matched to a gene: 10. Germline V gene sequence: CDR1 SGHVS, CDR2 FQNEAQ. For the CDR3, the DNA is TGTGCCAGCAGTCCCTTCCGACAGGGCCCCTACGAGCAGTACTTC. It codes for CASSPFRQGPYEQYF.

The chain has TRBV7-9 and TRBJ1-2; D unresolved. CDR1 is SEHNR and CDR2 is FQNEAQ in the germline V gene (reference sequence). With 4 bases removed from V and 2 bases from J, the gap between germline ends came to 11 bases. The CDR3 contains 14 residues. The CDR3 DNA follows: TGTGCCAGCAGCTCCGGGATGGGGAACTATGGCTACACCTTC. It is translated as CASSSGMGNYGYTF.

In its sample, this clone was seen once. The CDR3: CASSARTSGTDTQYF. The CDR3, as DNA: TGCGCCAGCAGCGCTCGGACTAGCGGGACAGATACGCAGTATTTT. The rearrangement links TRBV10-1 to TRBJ2-3; 11 nucleotides line up with TRBD2. This CDR3 is built from 15 residues. Germline CDR1 reads WNHNN; CDR2 reads SYGVQD (reference sequence). Unmatched junction bases numbered 5, after V lost 6 bases and J lost 3 bases.

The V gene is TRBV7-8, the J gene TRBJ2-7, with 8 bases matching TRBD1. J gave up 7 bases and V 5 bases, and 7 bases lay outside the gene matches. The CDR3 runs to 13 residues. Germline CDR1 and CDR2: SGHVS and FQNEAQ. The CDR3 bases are TGTGCCAGCAGCCTGGACAGGGCGGGGGAGCAGTACTTC. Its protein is CASSLDRAGEQYF.

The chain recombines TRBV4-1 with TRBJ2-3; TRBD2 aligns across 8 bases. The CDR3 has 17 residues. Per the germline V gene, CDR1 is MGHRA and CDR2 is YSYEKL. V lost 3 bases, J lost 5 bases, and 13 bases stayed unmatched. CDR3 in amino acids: CASSQAASGGQGDTQYF. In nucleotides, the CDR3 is TGCGCCAGCAGCCAGGCGGCGTCGGGGGGGCAAGGAGATACGCAGTATTTT.

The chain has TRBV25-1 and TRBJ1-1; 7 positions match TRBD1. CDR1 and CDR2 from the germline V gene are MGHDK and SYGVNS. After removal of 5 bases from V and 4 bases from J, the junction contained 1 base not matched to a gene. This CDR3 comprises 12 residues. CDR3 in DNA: TGTGCCAGCAGTCGGACAGGCACTGAAGCTTTCTTT. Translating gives CASSRTGTEAFF.

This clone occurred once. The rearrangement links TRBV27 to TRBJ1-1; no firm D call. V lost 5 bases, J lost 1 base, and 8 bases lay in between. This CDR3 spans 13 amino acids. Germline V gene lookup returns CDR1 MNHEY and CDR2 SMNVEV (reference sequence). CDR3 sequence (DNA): TGTGCCAGCAGTCCCCGACAGAACACTGAAGCTTTCTTT. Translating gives CASSPRQNTEAFF.

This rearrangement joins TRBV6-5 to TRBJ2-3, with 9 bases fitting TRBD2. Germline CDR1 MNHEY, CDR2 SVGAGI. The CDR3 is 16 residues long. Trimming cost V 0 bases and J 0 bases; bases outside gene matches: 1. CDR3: CASSYSSGGSTDTQYF. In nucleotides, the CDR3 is TGTGCCAGCAGTTACTCTAGCGGGGGAAGCACAGATACGCAGTATTTT.

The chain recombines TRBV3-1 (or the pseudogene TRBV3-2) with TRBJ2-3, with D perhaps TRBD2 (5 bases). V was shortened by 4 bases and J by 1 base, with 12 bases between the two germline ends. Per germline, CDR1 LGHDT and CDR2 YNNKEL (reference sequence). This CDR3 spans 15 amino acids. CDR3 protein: CASSPQGRRTDTQYF. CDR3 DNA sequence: TGTGCCAGCAGCCCCCAAGGGAGACGCACAGATACGCAGTATTTT.

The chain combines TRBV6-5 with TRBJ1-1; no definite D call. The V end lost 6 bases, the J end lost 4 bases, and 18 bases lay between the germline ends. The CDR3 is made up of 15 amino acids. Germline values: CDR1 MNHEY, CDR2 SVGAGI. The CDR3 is CASSPYGILGTEAFF. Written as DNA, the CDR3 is TGTGCCAGCAGCCCCTACGGGATCTTAGGCACTGAAGCTTTCTTT.